This T cell receptor beta chain was sequenced in a study of blood T cell repertoires in COVID-19. The germline CDR1 and CDR2 sequences are SQVTM and ANQGSEA. This CDR3 has 17 residues. With 4 bases clipped from V and 4 bases from J, the junction kept 12 bases outside the gene matches. Repertoires were generated with immunoSEQ multiplex PCR, while TCRdb's copy carries only in-frame clones and drops some. This sample carries approximately 240,000 clones, around nine tenths of them seen once, and the ten largest clones take 2% to 2.5%. Input material: peripheral blood. The source of this sequence is a woman in her 40s who had recovered from COVID-19. This chain joins TRBV29-1 and TRBJ2-1; 11 bases agree with TRBD2. The CDR3 DNA reads TGCAGCGTTGTAGAACTAGCGGGGGAGGAACATTACAATGAGCAGTTCTTC. It translates to CSVVELAGEEHYNEQFF.